This TCR beta chain was identified during a study of identical twins. Broader study findings: For zero-insertion analyses, partial confounding could come from invariant MAIT and iNKT cells.

MiXCR, run by TCRdb on the 5' RACE reads, gives a single entry per CDR3 protein. The sample lists 200,000 to 250,000 distinct CDR3 sequences; 7.5% were seen once. The germline V gene has CDR1 SGHVS and CDR2 FNYEAQ. J gave up 7 bases and V 6 bases, and 14 bases lay outside the gene matches. CDR3 length equals 17 residues. The sample holds many counts of this clonotype. As yet, its antigen is unknown. This sample was also put to use in a study of yellow fever vaccine responses in identical twins.

The chain combines TRBV7-6 with TRBJ2-1, with 11 positions matching TRBD2. The clonotype was recovered from a woman in her late teens or twenties in good health. Sequenced sample: CD8+ T cells sorted from blood. Here the CDR3 DNA reads TGTGCCAGCAGATTGACTAGCGGGATCCCCGTTGTTAATGAGCAGTTCTTC. Translating gives CASRLTSGIPVVNEQFF.